The next 15 T cell receptor beta chains were all read from a single sample in a study of T-cell reconstitution after alpha-beta-depleted transplantation in children. Unique molecular identifiers tagged the TCRbeta library. TCRdb called the PCR reads again in MiXCR, with one record for every CDR3 protein. The data hold about 540,000 distinct CDR3 sequences, with approximately 20% observed a single time. The sequencing here drew on PBMCs from the stem cell graft donor, taken from the stem cell graft. These TCRs come from a human donor who donated a stem cell graft to a child with acute lymphoblastic leukemia.

This clonotype was seen only once. This chain connects TRBV7-2 to TRBJ2-7, with D unclear. Germline lookup yields CDR1 SGHTA and CDR2 FQGNSA. The CDR3 has 14 amino acids. Trimming took off 2 bases at V and 2 bases at J, with 10 bases between the two ends. The CDR3 DNA is TGTGCCAGCAGCTTATTTGGGCCCCCCTACGAGCAGTACTTC. This gives the protein CASSLFGPPYEQYF.

This clonotype has a handful of counts. V gene TRBV20-1 combines with J gene TRBJ1-1; D ambiguous. V gave up 2 bases and J gave up 0 bases, with 7 bases separating them. Germline CDR1 DFQATT, CDR2 SNEGSKA (reference sequence). The CDR3 has 13 amino acids. DNA for the CDR3: TGCAGTGCTAGAATACAGTTGAACACTGAAGCTTTCTTT. Protein: CSARIQLNTEAFF.

The rearrangement uses TRBV5-1 and TRBJ2-2; a weak D match, TRBD2 (6 bases). Germline V gene lookup returns CDR1 SGHRS and CDR2 YFSETQ. V shed 5 bases and J shed 3 bases, with 11 bases lying between them. CDR3 length equals 14 residues. The CDR3 nucleotides are TGCGCCAGCAGTCGGAGGGACTACACCGGGGAGCTGTTTTTT. Its translation is CASSRRDYTGELFF.

The genes are TRBV28 and TRBJ2-1; TRBD1 is a possible D gene (6 bases). Germline V gene lookup returns CDR1 MDHEN and CDR2 SYDVKM. The CDR3 consists of 14 residues. The V and J ends lost 2 bases and 8 bases respectively, with 13 bases between them. The CDR3 loop reads CASSLNQGRDEQFF. Here the CDR3 DNA reads TGTGCCAGCAGTTTAAATCAGGGGCGCGATGAGCAGTTCTTC.

In this sample, this clonotype turned up many times. The genes are TRBV3-1 and TRBJ2-1, with TRBD2 matching over 10 bases. The CDR3 runs to 16 residues. The V and J ends lost 0 bases and 2 bases, in that order; junction bases with no gene match: 1. CDR1 is LGHDT and CDR2 is YNNKEL in the germline V gene (reference sequence). The CDR3 region has the DNA TGTGCCAGCAGCCAAGATCTAGCGGGAGCCTACAATGAGCAGTTCTTC. The encoded protein is CASSQDLAGAYNEQFF.

The chain recombines TRBV6-1 with TRBJ1-1; D not certain. The CDR3 spans 16 residues. CDR1 is MNHNS, CDR2 SASEGT, per germline. Deletions cut 6 bases from V and 4 bases from J, with 21 bases between. The CDR3 DNA reads TGTGCCAGCAGACCCTTCTTCGAGCCCGGGCCCACTGAAGCTTTCTTT. Protein sequence: CASRPFFEPGPTEAFF.

V gene TRBV4-1 combines with J gene TRBJ2-1; 8 bases agree with TRBD2. Germline values: CDR1 MGHRA, CDR2 YSYEKL. This CDR3 spans 15 amino acids. V shed 4 bases and J 2 bases; nucleotides not matched to a gene: 4. CDR3 sequence: CASSREREPYNEQFF. The CDR3 DNA follows: TGCGCCAGCAGCCGCGAGCGGGAGCCCTACAATGAGCAGTTCTTC.

This clonotype was detected many times. The chain recombines TRBV6-1 with TRBJ1-2; weak D call: TRBD1 (5 bases). The CDR3 has 15 amino acids. Germline V gene sequence: CDR1 MNHNS, CDR2 SASEGT. Between the trimmed V and J ends, which lost 1 base and 2 bases, there was a span of 11 bases. CDR3 in DNA: TGTGCCAGCAGTGAAGGATGGGGCCAAAACTATGGCTACACCTTC. The encoded protein is CASSEGWGQNYGYTF.

This clonotype occurred a few times. The chain recombines TRBV27 with TRBJ2-7; TRBD1 might be the D (6 bases). The CDR3 runs to 14 residues. Trimming took off 6 bases at V and 6 bases at J, with 18 bases between the two ends. The germline CDR1 and CDR2 sequences are MNHEY and SMNVEV (reference sequence). The CDR3 DNA sequence: TGTGCCAGCAGCGAAGCTACAGGGCCCACCGAGCAGTACTTC. Translating gives CASSEATGPTEQYF.

The genes are TRBV5-6 and TRBJ2-7; D remains ambiguous. The CDR3 sequence is 16 residues long. The germline V gene encodes CDR1 SGHDT and CDR2 YYEEEE. Trimming removed 1 base from V and 1 base from J, with 15 bases in between. DNA for the CDR3: TGTGCCAGCAGCTTGTATGGTGTGGACGGGTCCTACGAGCAGTACTTC. Protein: CASSLYGVDGSYEQYF.

V and J are TRBV5-1 and TRBJ2-5; 9 nucleotides agree with TRBD1. The CDR3 runs 17 residues. Germline CDR1 SGHRS, CDR2 YFSETQ. The ends lost 1 base at V and 2 bases at J; junction bases unmatched: 9. The CDR3 coding sequence is TGCGCCAGCAGCTTGACAGGGGGCAAATGGTGGCAAGAGACCCAGTACTTC. Translated, it gives CASSLTGGKWWQETQYF.

The chain uses TRBV10-3 and TRBJ1-4; unclear D gene. In germline, CDR1 is ENHRY, CDR2 SYGVKD. CDR3 length: 15 amino acids. V lost 0 bases, J lost 4 bases, and 9 bases lay in between. The CDR3 DNA is TGTGCCATCAGTGAGTCAGAGAGAAGTAATGAAAAACTGTTTTTT. Translated: CAISESERSNEKLFF.

V is TRBV27 and J is TRBJ1-1; a weak D match, TRBD1 (6 bases). The CDR3 runs to 15 residues. Germline CDR1 and CDR2: MNHEY and SMNVEV (reference sequence). V was shortened by 8 bases and J by 0 bases, with 16 bases between the two germline ends. The CDR3 loop reads CASRGQNYMNTEAFF. The DNA for the CDR3 is TGTGCCAGCCGTGGACAGAACTACATGAACACTGAAGCTTTCTTT.

This clonotype was counted only a few times. V usage is TRBV11-2 and J usage is TRBJ2-7, with 9 bases identical to TRBD1. Germline V gene data show CDR1 as SGHAT and CDR2 as FQNNGV. CDR3 length: 14 amino acids. With V trimmed by 3 bases and J by 7 bases, 7 bases remained unmatched. The CDR3 here is CASSFRDRVGEQYF. The CDR3, as DNA: TGTGCCAGCAGCTTCCGGGACAGGGTGGGGGAGCAGTACTTC.

The chain has TRBV27 and TRBJ1-2; the match to TRBD1 covers 8 bases. The CDR3 consists of 13 residues. V shed 11 bases and J 7 bases; nucleotides not matched to a gene: 12. CDR1 is MNHEY, CDR2 SMNVEV, per germline (reference sequence). CDR3 sequence (DNA): TGTGCCTCTTATTCGGGACAGGCCTCTGGCTACACCTTC. Encoded protein: CASYSGQASGYTF.